This entry lists 8 T cell receptor beta chains sequenced from one sample in a study of cytomegalovirus exposure and HLA in healthy donors. The PCR had 60 Vbeta and 13 Jbeta primers. Profiling relied on immunoSEQ multiplex PCR, and the TCRdb table lists in-frame clones only, not all of them. The repertoire includes just under 250,000 clones, around 76% of them detected once, and 5.4% sits in the top ten. The sequencing sample was made of PBMCs. The receptors stem from a woman aged 40 to 50 in good health and CMV-seropositive.

V gene TRBV5-6 combines with J gene TRBJ1-3; 8 positions match TRBD1. The CDR3 has 18 residues. Trimming cost V 4 bases and J 1 base; bases outside gene matches: 13. Germline V gene data show CDR1 as SGHDT and CDR2 as YYEEEE. The CDR3 spells CASSPRTGRIRSGNTIYF. The CDR3 DNA reads as TGTGCCAGCAGCCCGCGGACAGGGCGGATTCGGTCTGGAAACACCATATATTTT.

This sequence joins TRBV7-9 and TRBJ2-1, with D uncertain. Trimming left V 1 base short and J 10 bases short, with 11 bases between. CDR1 and CDR2 (germline): SEHNR, FQNEAQ (reference sequence). This CDR3 has 13 residues. For the CDR3, the DNA is TGTGCCAGCAGCTTAGATCCTAGTGTCGAGCAGTTCTTC. It encodes CASSLDPSVEQFF.

This clone has only one observation. The rearrangement uses TRBV10-3 and TRBJ2-7, with 10 positions matching TRBD2. With V trimmed by 2 bases and J by 5 bases, 6 bases remained unmatched. The CDR3 has 15 amino acids. The germline gives CDR1 ENHRY, CDR2 SYGVKD. DNA for the CDR3: TGTGCCATCAGTGAGAAGCGGGAGGGCCCCCACGAGCAGTACTTC. It codes for CAISEKREGPHEQYF.

This clone was observed once. This sequence joins TRBV7-2 and TRBJ2-5, with 9 positions matching TRBD1. The J call is in doubt because the DNA end fits TRBJ2-7 better. The germline CDR1 and CDR2 sequences are SGHTA and FQGNSA. The CDR3 has 17 residues. CDR3 DNA: TGTGCCAGCAGCTTATGGGGACAGGGTGACAGCTCCTACGAGCAGTACTTC. Protein: CASSLWGQGDSSYEQYF.

This chain joins TRBV11-3 and TRBJ2-2; D gene uncertain. V lost 5 bases and J 6 bases, leaving 4 bases between the germline ends. The CDR3 runs to 11 residues. CDR1 is SGHNT and CDR2 is YENEEA in the germline V gene. The CDR3 protein is CASSPSGELFF. The CDR3 nucleotides are TGTGCCAGCAGCCCATCCGGGGAGCTGTTTTTT.

The J gene is TRBJ1-6, the V gene TRBV5-1, with unresolved D. V dropped 0 bases and J dropped 6 bases, with 16 bases sitting between them. Germline V gene lookup returns CDR1 SGHRS and CDR2 YFSETQ. CDR3 length: 17 residues. This chain's CDR3 is CASSLVAVGSLNSPLHF. CDR3 in DNA: TGCGCCAGCAGCTTGGTAGCGGTTGGCAGCCTTAATTCACCCCTCCACTTT.

This sequence joins TRBV30 and TRBJ2-3; 9 positions match TRBD2. V lost 4 bases, J lost 3 bases, and 8 bases stayed unmatched. Germline V gene lookup returns CDR1 GTSNPN and CDR2 SVGIG (reference sequence). The CDR3 runs 15 residues. CDR3: CAWIGRGRGTDTQYF. The CDR3 DNA reads as TGTGCCTGGATAGGTCGCGGGAGGGGGACAGATACGCAGTATTTT.

The rearrangement uses TRBV9 and TRBJ2-5; TRBD2 matches 12 bases. Trimming took 3 bases from V and 5 from J; bases not matched to a gene: 5. CDR3 length: 15 residues. Germline loops: CDR1 SGDLS, CDR2 YYNGEE. The CDR3 loop reads CASSAGLAGRETQYF. In DNA form, the CDR3 reads TGTGCCAGCAGCGCGGGACTAGCGGGTAGGGAGACCCAGTACTTC.